Given below is one T cell receptor beta chain in context. Its matching antigen is unknown. Unique molecular identifiers were incorporated when the TCRbeta library was constructed. MiXCR, applied by TCRdb to the PCR reads, yields one record per CDR3 protein. The sample holds hundreds of thousands of distinct CDR3 sequences, roughly 13% seen once. The data derive from a study of T-cell reconstitution after alpha-beta-depleted transplantation in children. Study observations and caveats: Newly produced T cells mostly provided counts and TCRbeta diversity after one year, as hyperexpanded clones declined. It was reported that alpha-beta T cells came from several hundred expanded graft clones (about two months after transplant).

This CDR3 region has 15 residues. V was trimmed by 5 bases and J by 5 bases, leaving 16 bases between them. The V gene's germline CDR1 is SEHNR and CDR2 FQNEAQ (reference sequence). This TCR was sampled from a girl between 2 and 10 years old with congenital amegakaryocytic thrombocytopenia, due to receive a stem cell transplant. V is TRBV7-9 and J is TRBJ2-1; D ambiguous. The specimen was PBMCs, collected before TCRalphabeta/CD19-depleted stem cell transplant. The CDR3 DNA is TGTGCCAGCAGCCCGAGCCCCTCTCCCCACAATGAGCAGTTCTTC. Its protein is CASSPSPSPHNEQFF.